A selection of T cell receptor beta chains follows, all from one sample in a study of response to subunit inactivated influenza vaccine. In TCRdb, the RT-PCR reads were re-called with MiXCR into one record per CDR3 protein. This table holds 500,000 to 650,000 distinct CDR3 sequences, about 8% found once. The sample here was PBMCs from blood, taken around 25 months after vaccination. These receptors all stem from a man aged 50 to 69 who received an inactivated influenza vaccine. Both conserved end residues are part of each CDR3. D genes are given only for firm matches. Clone size, where shown, is once, few, many, or a class for clones that have expanded.

D	length	size	V	J	DNA	CDR3
.	15	few	TRBV20-1	TRBJ2-1	TGCAGTGCTAGAGAGGCAAGGGGGGGCTTAAATGAGCAGTTCTTC	CSAREARGGLNEQFF
.	13	.	TRBV11-2	TRBJ2-7	TGTGCCAGCAGCTTACAAGGGATGGGCGAGCAGTACTTC	CASSLQGMGEQYF
TRBD1	16	.	TRBV9	TRBJ2-5	TGTGCCAGCAGCCCCCGGACAGGGTTAACCCAAGAGACCCAGTACTTC	CASSPRTGLTQETQYF
TRBD1	18	.	TRBV2	TRBJ1-5	TGTGCCAGCAGCGCCGAAGGGACAGGGGCAAGCCTCAATCAGCCCCAGCATTTT	CASSAEGTGASLNQPQHF
TRBD2	14	many	TRBV20-1	TRBJ2-1	TGCAGTGCTTCCTTAGCGGGAGGGGACAATGAGCAGTTCTTC	CSASLAGGDNEQFF
.	15	few	TRBV20-1	TRBJ2-1	TGCAGTGCAGTCGCGACCAGGAGCTCCTACAATGAGCAGTTCTTC	CSAVATRSSYNEQFF
TRBD2	15	.	TRBV15	TRBJ2-3	TGTGCCACCAGCAGCCGGCGGGAGGGCCTAGATACGCAGTATTTT	CATSSRREGLDTQYF
.	14	many	TRBV5-1	TRBJ2-7	TGCGCCAGCAGCTTGGGACAAAAAGGGGGCGAGCAGTACTTC	CASSLGQKGGEQYF
TRBD2	14	many	TRBV5-1	TRBJ2-3	TGCGCCAGCAGCTTAACCGGGAGGGCCGATACGCAGTATTTT	CASSLTGRADTQYF
.	14	.	TRBV12-3/TRBV12-4	TRBJ2-3	TGTGCCAGCAGTATGGGCCCTCTCATGGATACGCAGTATTTT	CASSMGPLMDTQYF
.	17	many	TRBV5-1	TRBJ2-1	TGCGCCAGCAGCTCCCGGACTAGGGGGGGGGCCTACAATGAGCAGTTCTTC	CASSSRTRGGAYNEQFF
TRBD1	17	.	TRBV6-1	TRBJ2-5	TGTGCCAGCAGTGCCCTGGGGGGACAGGGTTCCCAAGAGACCCAGTACTTC	CASSALGGQGSQETQYF
TRBD1	16	few	TRBV5-1	TRBJ1-5	TGCGCCAGCAGCCTGCAACCCGGACAGGGAGGACAGCCCCAGCATTTT	CASSLQPGQGGQPQHF
TRBD2	16	.	TRBV7-8	TRBJ2-1	TGTGCCAGCAGCCAGTGGGGACTAGCGGGGGGCAATGAGCAGTTCTTC	CASSQWGLAGGNEQFF
TRBD2	16	.	TRBV12-3/TRBV12-4	TRBJ2-1	TGTGCCAGCAGCCAGATTAGCGGGGGGACGCGTGGCGAGCAGTTCTTC	CASSQISGGTRGEQFF
TRBD2	14	.	TRBV7-2	TRBJ2-2	TGTGCCAGCAGCGCGGGACTACAACTCGGGGAGCTGTTTTTT	CASSAGLQLGELFF
.	13	many	TRBV5-1	TRBJ2-2	TGCGCCAGCAGTTGGGGGCCGGACGGGGAGCTGTTTTTT	CASSWGPDGELFF
.	13	few	TRBV7-9	TRBJ1-2	TGTGCCAGCAGACCACCCCCTTTTCAAGGCTACACCTTC	CASRPPPFQGYTF
.	15	many	TRBV29-1	TRBJ1-1	TGCAGCGTTGTGCGAGGGGAACTTCTTGGGACAGAAGCTTTCTTT	CSVVRGELLGTEAFF
.	13	many	TRBV5-1	TRBJ2-1	TGCGCCACTCAACCAACAGGAAACAATGAGCAGTTCTTC	CATQPTGNNEQFF
TRBD2	16	few	TRBV20-1	TRBJ2-4	TGCAGTGCTAGAGAGGGACTAGGCGCCGGGCCGTTGATTCAGTACTTC	CSAREGLGAGPLIQYF
.	12	.	TRBV20-1	TRBJ2-5	TGCAGTTCTAGATCCAGACAAGAGACCCAGTACTTC	CSSRSRQETQYF
.	12	many	TRBV29-1	TRBJ1-2	TGCAGCGTTGGGGGGTCCCTCGGCGGCTACACCTTC	CSVGGSLGGYTF
.	15	many	TRBV5-1	TRBJ2-2	TGCGCCAGCAGGCAAGGCAACTCGAACACCGGGGAGCTGTTTTTT	CASRQGNSNTGELFF
TRBD2	15	many	TRBV6-4	TRBJ2-1	TGTGCCAGCAGTCCACTAGCGGGAGAGGGAAATGAGCAGTTCTTC	CASSPLAGEGNEQFF
.	15	.	TRBV20-1	TRBJ2-6	TGCAGTGCGACAGATGGAGTTTCTGGGGCCAACGTCCTGACTTTC	CSATDGVSGANVLTF
.	14	few	TRBV12-3/TRBV12-4	TRBJ1-6	TGTGCCAGCAGTTTTGAAAAGGGAAATTCACCCCTCCACTTT	CASSFEKGNSPLHF
.	16	.	TRBV10-3	TRBJ2-3	TGTGCCATCAGTGATGGTTTGAGCCACCACACAGATACGCAGTATTTT	CAISDGLSHHTDTQYF
.	13	few	TRBV7-2	TRBJ2-7	TGTGCCAGCAGCTTAGTGAGGGATACCGAGCAGTACTTC	CASSLVRDTEQYF
.	14	.	TRBV5-1	TRBJ2-1	TGCGCCAGCAGCTTCCGTCAGGGGTACAATGAGCAGTTCTTC	CASSFRQGYNEQFF
TRBD1	15	few	TRBV5-1	TRBJ2-5	TGCGCCAGCAGCTTGCAGGACAGGGGGAGGGAGACCCAGTACTTC	CASSLQDRGRETQYF
.	14	many	TRBV14	TRBJ2-1	TGTGCCAGCAGCCAAGTAAGGGGCTACAATGAGCAGTTCTTC	CASSQVRGYNEQFF
TRBD1	19	.	TRBV18	TRBJ2-6	TGTGCCAGCTCACCGTTAAGGGGACAGAGAGACTCTGGGGCCAACGTCCTGACTTTC	CASSPLRGQRDSGANVLTF
.	14	few	TRBV3-1	TRBJ2-7	TGTGCCAGCAGCCCGCGTCTGCACACCTACGAGCAGTACTTC	CASSPRLHTYEQYF
TRBD2	17	.	TRBV24-1	TRBJ2-1	TGTGCCACCAGTGATCACACCGGGACTAGCGGAGTAAATGAGCAGTTCTTC	CATSDHTGTSGVNEQFF
TRBD2	17	.	TRBV20-1	TRBJ2-7	TGCAGTGCTAGAGGACTAGCGGGACATAGAGACCTCTACGAGCAGTACTTC	CSARGLAGHRDLYEQYF
.	13	.	TRBV25-1	TRBJ1-2	TGTGCCAGCAGTGATCGTGACACGGCGGGCTACACCTTC	CASSDRDTAGYTF
.	15	few	TRBV7-9	TRBJ2-3	TGTGCCAGCAGCTTAGCGTCCTTTGGCGCAGATACGCAGTATTTT	CASSLASFGADTQYF
.	15	.	TRBV4-2	TRBJ2-1	TGTGCCAGCAGCCAAGAACCCAGTAACTACAATGAGCAGTTCTTC	CASSQEPSNYNEQFF
TRBD1	12	few	TRBV30	TRBJ1-2	TGTGCCTGGAGTGTAACAGGGGTTGGCTACACCTTC	CAWSVTGVGYTF
.	15	.	TRBV27	TRBJ2-7	TGTGCCAGCAGTCGAGCACCAGGGTGGGCCTACGAGCAGTACTTC	CASSRAPGWAYEQYF
.	17	many	TRBV11-2	TRBJ2-2	TGTGCCAGCAGCTGGACTCGACGGGTCGCGAACACCGGGGAGCTGTTTTTT	CASSWTRRVANTGELFF
TRBD2	17	few	TRBV28	TRBJ2-5	TGTGCCAGCAGCCTCCCTGGTAGCGGGGGGTTTCAAGAGACCCAGTACTTC	CASSLPGSGGFQETQYF
TRBD1	13	few	TRBV3-1	TRBJ2-7	TGTGCCAGCAGCCGAGGACAGGGGTTCGAGCAGTACTTC	CASSRGQGFEQYF